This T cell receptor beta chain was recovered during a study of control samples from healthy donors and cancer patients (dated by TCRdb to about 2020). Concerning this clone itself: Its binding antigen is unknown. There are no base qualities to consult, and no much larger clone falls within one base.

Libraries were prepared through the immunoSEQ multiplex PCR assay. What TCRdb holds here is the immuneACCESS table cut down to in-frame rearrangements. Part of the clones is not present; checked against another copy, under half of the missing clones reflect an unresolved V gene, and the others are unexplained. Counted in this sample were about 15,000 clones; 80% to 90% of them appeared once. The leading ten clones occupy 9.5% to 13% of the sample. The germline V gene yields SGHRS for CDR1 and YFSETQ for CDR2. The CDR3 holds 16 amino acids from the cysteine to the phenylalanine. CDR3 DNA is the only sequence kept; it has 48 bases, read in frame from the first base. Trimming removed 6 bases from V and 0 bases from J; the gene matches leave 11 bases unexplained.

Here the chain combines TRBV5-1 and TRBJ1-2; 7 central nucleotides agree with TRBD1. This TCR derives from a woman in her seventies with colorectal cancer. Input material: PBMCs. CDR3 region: CASTPGGTRPNYGYTF. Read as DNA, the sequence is TGCGCCAGCACCCCAGGGGGGACACGTCCTAACTATGGCTACACCTTC.